This T cell receptor beta chain was sequenced in a study of cytomegalovirus exposure and HLA in healthy donors. On the study more broadly: The 110 or so validation repertoires were produced on the same platform as the 700 or so repertoires of the first cohort. This was reported in a later analysis.

Findings of the study overall: Specificity for CMV antigens was confirmed in vitro for a few of the CMV-associated chains.

The table came from immunoSEQ multiplex PCR; TCRdb's copy has only in-frame clones and leaves some out. Of around 200,000 clones listed, roughly 80% were seen once; the top ten hold 2.5% to 3.5%. Comments on this clone: What it binds is unknown.

The CDR3 runs 13 residues. The germline V gene encodes CDR1 SGHNT and CDR2 YYREEE (reference sequence). J was trimmed by 2 bases and V by 2 bases; bases with no gene match: 0. This receptor was obtained from a woman under 30 in good health and CMV-seropositive. V and J are TRBV5-4 and TRBJ1-2, with 7 positions matching TRBD1. Source material: PBMCs. CDR3 DNA sequence: TGTGCCAGCAGCTTACAGGGGAACTATGGCTACACCTTC. Its protein product is CASSLQGNYGYTF.